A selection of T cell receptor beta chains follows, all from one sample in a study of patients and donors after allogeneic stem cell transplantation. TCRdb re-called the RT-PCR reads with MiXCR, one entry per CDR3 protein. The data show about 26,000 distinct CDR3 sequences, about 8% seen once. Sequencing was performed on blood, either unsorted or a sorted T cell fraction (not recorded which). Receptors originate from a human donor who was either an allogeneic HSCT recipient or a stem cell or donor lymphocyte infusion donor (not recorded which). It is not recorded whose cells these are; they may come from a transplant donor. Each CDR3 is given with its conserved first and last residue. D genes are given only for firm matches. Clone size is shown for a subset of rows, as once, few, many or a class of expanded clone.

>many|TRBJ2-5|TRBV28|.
TGTGCCAGCAGTTTAGGAAACCTCCAAGAGACCCAGTACTTC
CASSLGNLQETQYF
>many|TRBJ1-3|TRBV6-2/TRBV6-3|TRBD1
TGTGCCAGCAGTTTGGGACAGGGGAGCTCTGGAAACACCATATATTTT
CASSLGQGSSGNTIYF
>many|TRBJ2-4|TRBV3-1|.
TGTGCCAGCAGCCAAGGGTGGGGGCGGTTGGACATTCAGTACTTC
CASSQGWGRLDIQYF
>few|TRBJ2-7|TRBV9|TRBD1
TGTGCCAGCAGCGCGACGACAGGGGGCGTCTACGAGCAGTACTTC
CASSATTGGVYEQYF
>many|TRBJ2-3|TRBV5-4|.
TGTGCCAGCAGCTGGGCCACAGATACGCAGTATTTT
CASSWATDTQYF
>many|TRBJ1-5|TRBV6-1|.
TGTGCCAGCAGTGTCACGTCGAGTCAGCCCCAGCATTTT
CASSVTSSQPQHF
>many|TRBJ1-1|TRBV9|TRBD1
TGTGCCAGCAGCGGTACCCCACAGGGGGACACTGAAGCTTTCTTT
CASSGTPQGDTEAFF
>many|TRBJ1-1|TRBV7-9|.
TGTGCCAGCAGGGATGGACAGATCACTGAAGCTTTCTTT
CASRDGQITEAFF
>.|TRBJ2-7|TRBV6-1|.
TGTGCCAGCAGATCGGGATACGAGCAGTACTTC
CASRSGYEQYF
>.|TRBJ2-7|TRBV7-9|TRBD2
TGTGCCAGCACCCCCCAGCGGGGGGCTCGGCAGTACTTC
CASTPQRGARQYF
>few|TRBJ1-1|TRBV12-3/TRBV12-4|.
TGTGCCAGCAGTCCCCTGGACAAGAACACTGAAGCTTTCTTT
CASSPLDKNTEAFF
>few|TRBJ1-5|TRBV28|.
TGTGCCAGCAGTTTAACGGCAGGGTACCAGCCCCAGCATTTT
CASSLTAGYQPQHF
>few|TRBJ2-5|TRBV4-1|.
TGCGCCAGCGGAGAAGCCTTGACGAAAGAGACCCAGTACTTC
CASGEALTKETQYF
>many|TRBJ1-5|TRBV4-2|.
TGTGCCAGCAGCCAAGATCTGTTCACTAGCAATCAGCCCCAGCATTTT
CASSQDLFTSNQPQHF
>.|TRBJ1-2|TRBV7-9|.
TGTGCCAGCAGCTTTGAGGGTTATGGCTACACCTTC
CASSFEGYGYTF
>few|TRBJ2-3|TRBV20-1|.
TGCAGTGCGCACAATGGGGGCACAGATACGCAGTATTTT
CSAHNGGTDTQYF
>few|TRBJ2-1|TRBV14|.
TGTGCCAGCAGCCCCTCTCCCAATGAGCAGTTCTTC
CASSPSPNEQFF
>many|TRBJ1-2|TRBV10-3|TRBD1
TGTGCCATCAGTGCCGACAGGGATGGCTCCTATGGCTACACCTTC
CAISADRDGSYGYTF
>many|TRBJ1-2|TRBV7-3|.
TGTGCCAGCAGCCTGGAGAGGGGCGCTTACTATGGCTACACCTTC
CASSLERGAYYGYTF
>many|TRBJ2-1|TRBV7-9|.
TGTGCCAGCAGCTTATGGACGATGGGCGATGAGCAGTTCTTC
CASSLWTMGDEQFF
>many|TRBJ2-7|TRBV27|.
TGTGCCAGCAGTTTAAGGGAGTTTACCTACGAGCAGTACTTC
CASSLREFTYEQYF
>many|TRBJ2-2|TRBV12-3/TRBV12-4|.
TGTGCCAGCAGTTTACGATCAGGGGCGAGCACCGGGGAGCTGTTTTTT
CASSLRSGASTGELFF
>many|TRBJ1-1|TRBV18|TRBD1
TGTGCCAGCTCATGGACAGGGGATAACACTGAAGCTTTCTTT
CASSWTGDNTEAFF
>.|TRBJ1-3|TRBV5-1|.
TGCGCCAGCAGCTTAACCGGGCCTGGAAACACCATATATTTT
CASSLTGPGNTIYF